This TCR beta chain was documented in a study of CD8+ T cells in alopecia areata. Researchers took lesional scalp punch biopsies and peripheral blood from people who were alopecia areata patients. This clone was seen a single time. Germline CDR1 reads SGHKS; CDR2 reads YYEKEE (reference sequence). The V end was cut by 6 bases, the J end by 1 base, with 20 bases between. The CDR3 is made up of 16 amino acids. Extracted RNA was reverse transcribed, and the resulting cDNA served as sequencing template. The method was immunoSEQ multiplex PCR; TCRdb's version includes in-frame clones alone and lacks a portion of them. The sample lists about 8,900 clones; approximately 61% were seen once.

The clonotype originates from a human donor with alopecia areata. Sequencing was done on a sample of skin. The J gene is TRBJ2-7, the V gene TRBV5-5, with D possibly matching TRBD1 (6 bases). CDR3: CASKDQGRGRSYEQYF. DNA for the CDR3: TGTGCCAGCAAAGATCAGGGCAGGGGTAGATCCTACGAGCAGTACTTC.